The 30 T cell receptor beta chains in this list originate from one sample, sequenced in a study of Ad26.COV2.S vaccination and SARS-CoV-2 variants. Stated treatment: roughly 18 received Ad26.COV2.S at low or high dose, single or two shots; a few received placebo; per-sample allocation not given. Collection of the samples took place on day 63 after the first injection of vaccine or placebo. Sequenced by immunoSEQ multiplex PCR; TCRdb stores in-frame clones only, minus some. The table shows roughly 400,000 clones, with 89% occurring only once. Here the sequenced sample was peripheral blood, taken in a trial of Ad26.COV2.S vaccine versus placebo. The receptors originated from a person aged 18-65 years who received the Ad26.COV2.S COVID-19 vaccine or a placebo.

The rearrangement joins TRBV7-2 to TRBJ1-1; D ambiguous. The CDR3 runs to 15 residues. Germline values: CDR1 SGHTA, CDR2 FQGNSA. Trimming took off 4 bases at V and 6 bases at J, with 18 bases between the two ends. The CDR3 is CASSSRRDLSSEAFF. In nucleotides, the CDR3 is TGTGCCAGCAGCTCCCGAAGAGACCTTTCTTCTGAAGCTTTCTTT.

The table lists this clone with a count of one. This chain links TRBV18 with TRBJ1-2; D remains unclear. CDR1 KGHSH and CDR2 LQKENI come from the germline V gene. V was clipped by 3 bases and J by 4 bases, with 15 bases between them. The CDR3 sequence is 15 residues long. The CDR3 DNA reads as TGTGCCAGCTCACCGCGGTCCACGTCGGGCTATGGCTACACCTTC. Translation gives CASSPRSTSGYGYTF. The complete variable domain, with remaining parts taken from reference TRBV18 and TRBJ1-2, reads NAGVMQNPRHLVRRRGQEARLRCSPMKGHSHVYWYRQLPEEGLKFMVYLQKENIIDESGMPKERFSAEFPKEGPSILRIQQVVRGDSAAYFCASSPRSTSGYGYTFGSGTRLTVV.

The CDR3 DNA sequence: TGCGCCAGCAGCTTATACACAGATACGCAGTATTTT. Residues: CASSLYTDTQYF. This chain uses TRBV5-1 with TRBJ2-3; D gene uncertain. In germline, CDR1 is SGHRS, CDR2 YFSETQ. V was cut by 2 bases and J by 2 bases, with 3 bases left in between. The CDR3 covers 12 residues.

V and J are TRBV2 and TRBJ1-1; 9 nucleotides line up with TRBD1. The V and J ends lost 2 bases and 5 bases, in that order; junction bases with no gene match: 6. The germline V gene has CDR1 SNHLY and CDR2 FYNNEI. The CDR3 is 15 amino acids. The CDR3 nucleotides are TGTGCCAGCAGTGAAAATTGGGGGACAGGGACTGAAGCTTTCTTT. Residues: CASSENWGTGTEAFF. The full variable domain, in which reference TRBV2 and TRBJ1-1 provide the parts outside the CDR3, is EPEVTQTPSHQVTQMGQEVILRCVPISNHLYFYWYRQILGQKVEFLVSFYNNEISEKSEIFDDQFSVERPDGSNFTLKIRSTKLEDSAMYFCASSENWGTGTEAFFGQGTRLTVV.

The rearrangement uses TRBV28 and TRBJ2-2; TRBD2 matches at 8 bases. V shed 3 bases and J 1 base; nucleotides not matched to a gene: 1. The CDR3 has 15 amino acids. Germline V gene sequence: CDR1 MDHEN, CDR2 SYDVKM. The CDR3: CASSLSGRNTGELFF. For the CDR3, the DNA is TGTGCCAGCAGTTTGAGCGGGAGGAACACCGGGGAGCTGTTTTTT.

The V call is TRBV27, the J call TRBJ2-1; the D is unclear. Per the germline V gene, CDR1 is MNHEY and CDR2 is SMNVEV (reference sequence). Trimming stripped 5 bases from V and 5 bases from J, with 10 bases between. CDR3 size: 13 residues. CDR3 bases: TGTGCCAGCAGTAGAGAAGTTAACAATGAGCAGTTCTTC. This sequence encodes CASSREVNNEQFF.

V gene TRBV19 combines with J gene TRBJ2-5; D may match TRBD1 or TRBD2 (5 bases each). V lost 1 base and J 5 bases, leaving 11 bases between the germline ends. Germline V gene lookup returns CDR1 LNHDA and CDR2 SQIVND (reference sequence). This CDR3 contains 14 residues. The CDR3 protein is CASSIVAWGETQYF. The CDR3 DNA is TGTGCCAGTAGTATAGTCGCCTGGGGGGAGACCCAGTACTTC.

The rearrangement uses TRBV3-1 (or the pseudogene TRBV3-2) and TRBJ1-5; D call uncertain. The germline V and J ends were trimmed by 1 base and 6 bases, with 13 bases remaining between them. The CDR3 totals 15 residues. From germline, CDR1 is LGHDT and CDR2 YNNKEL (reference sequence). CDR3 DNA sequence: TGTGCCAGCAGCCAAGTAAGGGTTGAGGTTCAGCCCCAGCATTTT. Its translation: CASSQVRVEVQPQHF.

J is TRBJ1-4 and V is TRBV15, with TRBD1 matching 9 bases. CDR3 length equals 17 residues. The germline gives CDR1 LNHNV, CDR2 YYDKDF (reference sequence). Losses at the gene ends were 0 bases for V and 5 bases for J; bases not matched to a gene: 7. CDR3 in amino acids: CATSRDRVGQGNEKLFF. The CDR3 nucleotides are TGTGCCACCAGCAGAGATAGAGTAGGACAGGGGAATGAAAAACTGTTTTTT.

The gene calls are TRBV7-9 and TRBJ2-1; no reliable D call. V lost 3 bases and J 9 bases, leaving 9 bases between the germline ends. This CDR3 is 12 amino acids long. Germline CDR1 reads SEHNR; CDR2 reads FQNEAQ (reference sequence). CDR3 loop: CASSLKPGEQFF. CDR3 DNA sequence: TGTGCCAGCAGCTTGAAGCCAGGTGAGCAGTTCTTC.

V and J are TRBV3-1 (or the pseudogene TRBV3-2) and TRBJ2-1; D not certain. This CDR3 has 16 residues. The V gene lost 2 bases and the J gene lost 0 bases, with 11 bases spanning the gap. Germline-derived CDR1 and CDR2 are LGHDT and YNNKEL (reference sequence). The CDR3 DNA is TGTGCCAGCAGCCAAATAAGGCTTAGCTCCTACAATGAGCAGTTCTTC. This sequence encodes CASSQIRLSSYNEQFF.

The chain uses TRBV5-3 and TRBJ2-7, with 12 bases aligning to TRBD2. TRBV5-3 is classed as an ORF, of uncertain function. The CDR3 totals 19 residues. V gave up 4 bases and J gave up 5 bases; unmatched junction bases: 19. The chain's CDR3 is CARSRLRTSGTSPRDEQYF. Written as DNA, the CDR3 is TGTGCCAGAAGCCGCCTGAGGACTAGCGGGACCAGCCCCCGGGACGAGCAGTACTTC.

This rearrangement joins TRBV7-2 to TRBJ2-7; the match to TRBD2 covers 12 bases. J was trimmed by 5 bases and V by 2 bases; bases with no gene match: 7. Germline V CDR1 and CDR2: SGHTA, FQGNSA. The CDR3 is 16 amino acids. The CDR3 nucleotides read TGTGCCAGCAGCTTAAAGCGAAGACTAGCGGGAGACGAGCAGTACTTC. It specifies CASSLKRRLAGDEQYF.

CDR3 in amino acids: CASSLEPRFSPNEQFF. DNA for the CDR3: TGTGCCAGCAGCTTAGAGCCCAGATTTAGCCCCAATGAGCAGTTCTTC. The chain combines TRBV7-2 with TRBJ2-1; no reliable D call. The ends were cut back, 1 base at V and 6 bases at J, with 16 bases in the middle. Per the germline V gene, CDR1 is SGHTA and CDR2 is FQGNSA. This CDR3 region has 16 residues.

The rearrangement joins TRBV6-4 to TRBJ1-3; D uncertain. V lost 8 bases and J 0 bases, leaving 14 bases between the germline ends. The CDR3 extends over 15 amino acids. Germline V lookup: CDR1 MRHNA, CDR2 SNTAGT. The CDR3 bases are TGTGCCAGCGGTCGTGGGGAATTCTCTGGAAACACCATATATTTT. Translated: CASGRGEFSGNTIYF.

The rearrangement links TRBV12-3 or TRBV12-4 to TRBJ1-5; D is unresolved. V was clipped by 9 bases and J by 4 bases, with 13 bases between them. The CDR3 consists of 13 residues. The CDR3 DNA follows: TGTGCCAGTACCTACAGCCCTAATCAGCCCCAGCATTTT. Translated: CASTYSPNQPQHF.

The J gene is TRBJ2-7, the V gene TRBV7-6, with 9 bases aligning to TRBD2. V gave up 3 bases and J gave up 6 bases; unmatched junction bases: 15. From germline, CDR1 is SGHVS and CDR2 FNYEAQ. The CDR3 extends over 17 amino acids. CDR3 residues: CASSFRPAGGFLSEQYF. CDR3 nucleotides: TGTGCCAGCAGCTTTCGACCAGCGGGAGGATTTCTGAGCGAGCAGTACTTC.

This clone was detected once. The chain joins TRBV2 to TRBJ2-1; 8 bases agree with TRBD1. V was pared by 3 bases and J by 0 bases, with 1 base of the junction left unmatched. The germline gives CDR1 SNHLY, CDR2 FYNNEI. The CDR3 has 15 residues. This chain's CDR3 is CASSDDRGSYNEQFF. As DNA, the CDR3 is TGTGCCAGCAGTGACGACAGGGGCTCCTACAATGAGCAGTTCTTC.

The rearrangement links TRBV18 to TRBJ2-2, with a tentative D call TRBD2 (6 bases). The CDR3 contains 16 residues. Germline V gene lookup returns CDR1 KGHSH and CDR2 LQKENI. V was shortened by 2 bases and J by 6 bases, with 16 bases between the two germline ends. CDR3 bases: TGTGCCAGCTCACCAGTTGCGGGAACCACCCCCGGGGAGCTGTTTTTT. Translating it yields CASSPVAGTTPGELFF.

V is TRBV6-4 and J is TRBJ2-7; TRBD1 might be the D (6 bases). Trimming removed 6 bases from V and 1 base from J, with 10 bases in between. Germline V lookup: CDR1 MRHNA, CDR2 SNTAGT. This CDR3 is built from 13 residues. The CDR3 spells CASRLGQSYEQYF. Written as DNA, the CDR3 is TGTGCCAGCAGACTCGGACAGTCCTACGAGCAGTACTTC.

The chain links TRBV9 to TRBJ1-2; D is unclear. V was trimmed by 1 base and J by 8 bases, leaving 15 bases between them. The CDR3 has 14 residues. CDR1 is SGDLS, CDR2 YYNGEE, per germline. CDR3 sequence (DNA): TGTGCCAGCAGCGTAAGCCTGACTCAGTTAGGCTACACCTTC. Amino acids: CASSVSLTQLGYTF.

The chain is built from TRBV24-1 and TRBJ2-3, with 7 bases that match TRBD1. The CDR3 sequence is 14 residues long. The V segment lost 7 bases and the J segment 1 base; nucleotides outside the gene matches: 4. Germline V gives CDR1 KGHDR, CDR2 SFDVKD. The CDR3, as DNA: TGTGCCACCAGCCAGGGGGTGGGCACAGATACGCAGTATTTT. Amino acid sequence: CATSQGVGTDTQYF.

V and J are TRBV19 and TRBJ1-5; D is unclear. The germline gives CDR1 LNHDA, CDR2 SQIVND (reference sequence). The germline V and J ends were trimmed by 7 bases and 0 bases, with 13 bases remaining between them. This CDR3 spans 15 amino acids. The CDR3 DNA sequence: TGTGCCAGTAAGTGGGCCGATTATAGCAATCAGCCCCAGCATTTT. This encodes CASKWADYSNQPQHF.

The chain combines TRBV3-1 (or the pseudogene TRBV3-2) with TRBJ2-7; 7 bases map to TRBD1. CDR1 LGHDT and CDR2 YNNKEL come from the germline V gene (reference sequence). CDR3 length: 19 amino acids. After removal of 0 bases from V and 0 bases from J, the junction contained 14 bases not matched to a gene. The CDR3: CASSQELDLGQARSYEQYF. The CDR3 DNA sequence: TGTGCCAGCAGCCAAGAGCTGGATCTTGGACAGGCCCGCTCCTACGAGCAGTACTTC.

The chain links TRBV6-1 to TRBJ2-5, with D maybe TRBD1 (6 bases). Per germline, CDR1 MNHNS and CDR2 SASEGT. The CDR3 has 15 residues. Trimming cost V 1 base and J 4 bases, with 13 bases left between them. CDR3 protein: CASSEGTDLRETQYF. CDR3 bases: TGTGCCAGCAGTGAAGGGACAGACCTAAGAGAGACCCAGTACTTC.

The chain has TRBV28 and TRBJ2-7; D not resolved. The ends were cut back, 6 bases at V and 0 bases at J, with 9 bases in the middle. The CDR3 sequence is 13 residues long. The germline CDR1 and CDR2 sequences are MDHEN and SYDVKM. In DNA, the CDR3 is TGTGCCAGCAGGCCGTATAGCTCCTACGAGCAGTACTTC. This gives the protein CASRPYSSYEQYF.

The V and J genes are TRBV7-9 and TRBJ2-5, with D possibly matching TRBD2 (7 bases). CDR1 and CDR2 (germline): SEHNR, FQNEAQ (reference sequence). Trimming removed 3 bases from V and 5 bases from J, with 13 bases in between. The CDR3 length is 14 residues. CDR3 in amino acids: CASSFSGRGETQYF. The CDR3, as DNA: TGTGCCAGCAGCTTTAGTGGGAGGGGGGAGACCCAGTACTTC.

The chain is built from TRBV24-1 and TRBJ1-2, with TRBD1 as a possible D gene (5 bases). Trimming took 2 bases from V and 3 from J, leaving 12 bases between them. The V gene's germline CDR1 is KGHDR and CDR2 SFDVKD. This CDR3 contains 15 residues. The CDR3 nucleotides are TGTGCCACCAGTGATTCAGGGAATTTAGACTATGGCTACACCTTC. Protein product: CATSDSGNLDYGYTF.

The gene calls are TRBV28 and TRBJ1-2; perhaps TRBD1 as D (5 bases). Per germline, CDR1 MDHEN and CDR2 SYDVKM. V lost 8 bases to trimming and J lost 0 bases, with 16 bases between them. The CDR3 is 15 amino acids. CDR3 sequence reads: CASGGVGGTNYGYTF. DNA of the CDR3: TGTGCCAGCGGGGGTGTGGGCGGTACTAACTATGGCTACACCTTC.

The V and J genes are TRBV18 and TRBJ2-5, with 9 bases identical to TRBD2. The CDR3 sequence is 13 residues long. The trim removed 2 bases at V and 8 bases at J, leaving 3 bases unmatched. Germline V gives CDR1 KGHSH, CDR2 LQKENI. Here the CDR3 reads CASSPAGGLTQYF. The CDR3 bases are TGTGCCAGCTCACCAGCGGGAGGGCTTACCCAGTACTTC.